The sequence of this T cell receptor beta chain was determined in a study of beta chain features in type 1 diabetes. Study context: All samples combined gave about 100 million sorted cells for examination.

Expressed TCRB transcripts were sequenced because the isolated RNA had all been reverse transcribed beforehand. Produced via immunoSEQ multiplex PCR; TCRdb's table is partial and in-frame only. This table has almost 350,000 clones, roughly a fifth appearing once. The CDR3 contains 13 residues. Germline lookup yields CDR1 SGDLS and CDR2 YYNGEE. The V end was cut by 2 bases, the J end by 3 bases, with 6 bases between. This clonotype was sampled from a woman in her late teens or twenties in good health. The sequenced sample consisted of naive CD4+ T cells from blood. V usage is TRBV9 and J usage is TRBJ1-3; no reliable D call. Here the CDR3 reads CASSVGNGNTIYF. CDR3 bases: TGTGCCAGCAGCGTTGGCAATGGAAACACCATATATTTT.